These T cell receptor beta chains were read from a single sample in a study of blood T cells in healthy people across ages. Each CDR3 protein is one row after TCRdb ran MiXCR on the 5' RACE reads. Of around 1.5 million distinct CDR3 sequences in the sample, approximately 59% were seen once. Sequenced: blood. The source of these receptors is a young man in good health. Both conserved end residues are part of each CDR3. Fields, in order: V gene, J gene, clone size, CDR3 protein. A clone size is listed for some rows: how often the clone was seen (once, few, many), or a class if it is expanded.

v_call: TRBV7-2
j_call: TRBJ1-4
clone_size: -
cdr3_aa: CASSLSTDVATNEKLFF

v_call: TRBV6-5
j_call: TRBJ2-1
clone_size: few
cdr3_aa: CASSYGPDDNEQFF

v_call: TRBV13
j_call: TRBJ2-5
clone_size: -
cdr3_aa: CASSLGGGPDQETQYF

v_call: TRBV20-1
j_call: TRBJ2-5
clone_size: -
cdr3_aa: CSAVRGSSWTQYF

v_call: TRBV29-1
j_call: TRBJ2-1
clone_size: few
cdr3_aa: CSVQSGGDEQFF

v_call: TRBV2
j_call: TRBJ1-6
clone_size: -
cdr3_aa: CASRDSTGVGSPLHF

v_call: TRBV20-1
j_call: TRBJ1-5
clone_size: -
cdr3_aa: CSARGGQEMKDYSNQPQHF

v_call: TRBV2
j_call: TRBJ2-4
clone_size: once
cdr3_aa: CASIKDGLAKNIQYF

v_call: TRBV5-1
j_call: TRBJ2-7
clone_size: -
cdr3_aa: CASSQGTTTGSASYEQYF

v_call: TRBV27
j_call: TRBJ1-2
clone_size: few
cdr3_aa: CASSKGTNYGYTF

v_call: TRBV7-6
j_call: TRBJ2-1
clone_size: -
cdr3_aa: CASSSVRTSGKVNEQFF

v_call: TRBV7-2
j_call: TRBJ2-1
clone_size: -
cdr3_aa: CASSLLTGTSGTNEQFF

v_call: TRBV4-1
j_call: TRBJ1-1
clone_size: -
cdr3_aa: CASSHRQGGTEAFF

v_call: TRBV6-2/TRBV6-3
j_call: TRBJ1-2
clone_size: few
cdr3_aa: CASSERSGKGYGYTF

v_call: TRBV5-6
j_call: TRBJ1-1
clone_size: -
cdr3_aa: CASSLLDRERTEAFF

v_call: TRBV14
j_call: TRBJ2-1
clone_size: -
cdr3_aa: CASRGTGNNEQFF

v_call: TRBV24-1
j_call: TRBJ2-7
clone_size: -
cdr3_aa: CATSETGTASYEQYF

v_call: TRBV4-1
j_call: TRBJ2-7
clone_size: few
cdr3_aa: CASSQVTDKRSYEQYF

v_call: TRBV7-8
j_call: TRBJ2-1
clone_size: -
cdr3_aa: CASSFPWRGVSYNEQFF

v_call: TRBV6-6
j_call: TRBJ2-3
clone_size: -
cdr3_aa: CAGRDSSTDTQYF

v_call: TRBV2
j_call: TRBJ2-1
clone_size: few
cdr3_aa: CASRAGALEFF

v_call: TRBV13
j_call: TRBJ1-1
clone_size: -
cdr3_aa: CASSSRRMNTEAFF

v_call: TRBV28
j_call: TRBJ2-5
clone_size: few
cdr3_aa: CASSLNPGLLQRETQYF

v_call: TRBV11-2
j_call: TRBJ2-5
clone_size: -
cdr3_aa: CASSFPSGEKETQYF

v_call: TRBV27
j_call: TRBJ2-3
clone_size: -
cdr3_aa: CASSFPGQEGTDTQYF

v_call: TRBV5-4
j_call: TRBJ2-1
clone_size: -
cdr3_aa: CASSPGLVSTNEQFF

v_call: TRBV12-3/TRBV12-4
j_call: TRBJ1-1
clone_size: few
cdr3_aa: CASSEPNWENTEAFF

v_call: TRBV3-1
j_call: TRBJ2-5
clone_size: -
cdr3_aa: CASSQDYSGSWETQYF

v_call: TRBV3-1
j_call: TRBJ2-1
clone_size: -
cdr3_aa: CASSQVVYNERFF

v_call: TRBV2
j_call: -
clone_size: -
cdr3_aa: CASSIQGWGETQYF

v_call: TRBV5-3
j_call: TRBJ2-4
clone_size: -
cdr3_aa: CARSLCSGPPKNIQYF

v_call: TRBV12-3/TRBV12-4
j_call: TRBJ2-5
clone_size: -
cdr3_aa: CASSLSPSLETQYF

v_call: TRBV10-3
j_call: TRBJ1-2
clone_size: -
cdr3_aa: CAISEAGRSYGYTF

v_call: TRBV12-3/TRBV12-4
j_call: TRBJ2-2
clone_size: -
cdr3_aa: CASSRQGFTGELFF

v_call: TRBV7-2
j_call: TRBJ2-7
clone_size: -
cdr3_aa: CASSQRGSGGAYEQYF

v_call: TRBV10-3
j_call: TRBJ1-3
clone_size: -
cdr3_aa: CAISESVGDSGNTIYF

v_call: TRBV6-1
j_call: TRBJ1-2
clone_size: once
cdr3_aa: CAGGRTNYGYTF

v_call: TRBV6-4
j_call: TRBJ1-2
clone_size: -
cdr3_aa: CASREDSDYGYTF

v_call: TRBV29-1
j_call: TRBJ1-2
clone_size: -
cdr3_aa: CSVPGTGSYGYTF

v_call: TRBV7-2
j_call: TRBJ2-7
clone_size: few
cdr3_aa: CASSPHAYEQYF

v_call: TRBV6-1
j_call: TRBJ2-7
clone_size: -
cdr3_aa: CASGTSGTTYEQYF

v_call: TRBV7-2
j_call: TRBJ2-7
clone_size: -
cdr3_aa: CASSLEDSSGIIEQYF

v_call: TRBV7-2
j_call: TRBJ2-3
clone_size: -
cdr3_aa: CASSFLAGGGADTQYF

v_call: TRBV3-1
j_call: TRBJ2-1
clone_size: many
cdr3_aa: CASSQPGQNNEQFF

v_call: TRBV20-1
j_call: TRBJ1-5
clone_size: few
cdr3_aa: CSARQGLGNQPQHF

v_call: TRBV4-3
j_call: TRBJ2-1
clone_size: -
cdr3_aa: CASSSRGLAAYNEQFF

v_call: TRBV29-1
j_call: TRBJ2-3
clone_size: few
cdr3_aa: CSVGGSPADTQYF

v_call: TRBV5-1
j_call: TRBJ1-2
clone_size: -
cdr3_aa: CASSLSGTGSHGYTF

v_call: TRBV6-1
j_call: TRBJ2-1
clone_size: few
cdr3_aa: CASSPLSSGGARNEQFF

v_call: TRBV12-3/TRBV12-4
j_call: TRBJ2-3
clone_size: -
cdr3_aa: CASRQAGGPHTQYF

v_call: TRBV27
j_call: TRBJ2-3
clone_size: many
cdr3_aa: CASSSLAGTDTQYF

v_call: TRBV28
j_call: TRBJ1-5
clone_size: -
cdr3_aa: CASSLNRGSQPQHF

v_call: TRBV7-2
j_call: TRBJ2-1
clone_size: -
cdr3_aa: CASRGPSGRFNEQFF

v_call: TRBV4-2
j_call: TRBJ2-7
clone_size: -
cdr3_aa: CASSQGPGLADPYEQYF

v_call: TRBV29-1
j_call: TRBJ2-2
clone_size: -
cdr3_aa: CSVERAGGGELFF